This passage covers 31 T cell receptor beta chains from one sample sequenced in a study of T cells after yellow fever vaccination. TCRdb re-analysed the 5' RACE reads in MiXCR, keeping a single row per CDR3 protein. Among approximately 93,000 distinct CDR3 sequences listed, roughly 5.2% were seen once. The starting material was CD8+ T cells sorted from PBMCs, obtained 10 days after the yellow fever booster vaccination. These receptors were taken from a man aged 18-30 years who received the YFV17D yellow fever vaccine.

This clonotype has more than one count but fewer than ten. The CDR3 protein is CASIGSLGNEQYF. The CDR3, as DNA: TGCGCCAGCATTGGCAGCTTGGGCAACGAGCAGTACTTC. The gene calls are TRBV10-2 and TRBJ2-7, with unresolved D. The CDR3 length is 13 residues. In germline, CDR1 is WSHSY, CDR2 SAAADI. V was trimmed by 7 bases and J by 5 bases, leaving 15 bases between them.

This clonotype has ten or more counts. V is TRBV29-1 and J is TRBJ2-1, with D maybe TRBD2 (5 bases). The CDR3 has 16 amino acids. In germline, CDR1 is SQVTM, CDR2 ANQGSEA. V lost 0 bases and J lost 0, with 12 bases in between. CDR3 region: CSVEEDRGRSYNEQFF. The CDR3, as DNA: TGCAGCGTTGAAGAAGATCGCGGGCGCTCCTACAATGAGCAGTTCTTC.

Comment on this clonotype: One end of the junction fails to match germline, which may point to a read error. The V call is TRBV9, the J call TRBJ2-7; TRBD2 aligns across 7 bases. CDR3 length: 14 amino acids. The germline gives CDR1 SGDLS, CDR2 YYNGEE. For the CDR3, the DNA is TGTGCCAGCAGCGTAGGGAGCGGGGTGCCTTACCAGCACTTC. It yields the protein CASSVGSGVPYQHF.

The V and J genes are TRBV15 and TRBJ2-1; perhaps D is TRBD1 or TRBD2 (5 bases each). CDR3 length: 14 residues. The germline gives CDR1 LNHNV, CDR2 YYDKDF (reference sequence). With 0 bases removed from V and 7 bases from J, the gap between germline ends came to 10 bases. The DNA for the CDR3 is TGTGCCACCAGCAGAGATCGAGGGGTTAATGAGCAGTTCTTC. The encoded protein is CATSRDRGVNEQFF.

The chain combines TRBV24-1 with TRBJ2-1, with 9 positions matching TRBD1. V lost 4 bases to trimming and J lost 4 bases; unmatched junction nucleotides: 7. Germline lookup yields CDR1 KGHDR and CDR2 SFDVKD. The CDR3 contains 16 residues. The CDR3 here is CATSERPGTGYNEQFF. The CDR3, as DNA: TGTGCCACCAGTGAGCGTCCGGGGACAGGGTACAATGAGCAGTTCTTC.

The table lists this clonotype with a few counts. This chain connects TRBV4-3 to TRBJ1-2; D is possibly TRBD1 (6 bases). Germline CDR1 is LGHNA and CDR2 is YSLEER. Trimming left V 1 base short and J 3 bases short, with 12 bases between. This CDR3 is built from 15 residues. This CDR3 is CASSQVQGTHYGYTF. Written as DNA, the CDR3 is TGCGCCAGCAGCCAAGTCCAGGGGACCCACTATGGCTACACCTTC.

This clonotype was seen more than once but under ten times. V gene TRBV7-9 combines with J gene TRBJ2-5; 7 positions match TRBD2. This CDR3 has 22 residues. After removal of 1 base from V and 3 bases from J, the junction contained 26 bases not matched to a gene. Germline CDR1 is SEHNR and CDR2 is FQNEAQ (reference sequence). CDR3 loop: CASSLDLAGDILMNDFEETQYF. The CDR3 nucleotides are TGTGCCAGCAGCTTAGATCTCGCGGGGGATATTCTAATGAATGATTTCGAAGAGACCCAGTACTTC.

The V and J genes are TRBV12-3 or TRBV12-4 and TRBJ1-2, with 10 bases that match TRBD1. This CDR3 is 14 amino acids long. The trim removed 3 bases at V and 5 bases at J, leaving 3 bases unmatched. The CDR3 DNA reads TGTGCCAGCAGTTTCGGACAGGGGGGATATGGCTACACCTTC. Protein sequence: CASSFGQGGYGYTF.

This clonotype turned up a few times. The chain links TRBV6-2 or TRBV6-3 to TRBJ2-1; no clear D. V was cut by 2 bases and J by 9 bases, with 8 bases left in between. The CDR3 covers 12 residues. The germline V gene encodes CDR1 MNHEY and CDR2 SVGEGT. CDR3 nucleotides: TGTGCCAGCAGTTACCCCTTCCCTGAGCAGTTCTTC. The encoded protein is CASSYPFPEQFF.

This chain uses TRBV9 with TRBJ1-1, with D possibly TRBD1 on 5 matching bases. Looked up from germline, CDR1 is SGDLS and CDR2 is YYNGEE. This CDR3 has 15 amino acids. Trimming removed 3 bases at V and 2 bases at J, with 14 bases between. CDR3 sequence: CASSEEEGPNTEAFF. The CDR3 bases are TGTGCCAGCAGCGAGGAGGAGGGACCCAACACTGAAGCTTTCTTT.

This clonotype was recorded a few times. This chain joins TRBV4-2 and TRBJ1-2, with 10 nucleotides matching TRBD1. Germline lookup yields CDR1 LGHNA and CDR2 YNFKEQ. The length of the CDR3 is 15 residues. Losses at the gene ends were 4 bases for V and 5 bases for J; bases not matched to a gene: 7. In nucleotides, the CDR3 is TGTGCCAGCAGCCCAGAAAGACAGGGGGCATATGGCTACACCTTC. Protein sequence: CASSPERQGAYGYTF.

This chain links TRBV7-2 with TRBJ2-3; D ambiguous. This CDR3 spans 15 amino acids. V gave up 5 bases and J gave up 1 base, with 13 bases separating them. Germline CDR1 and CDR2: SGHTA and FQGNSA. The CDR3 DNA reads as TGTGCCAGCAGCCCACAGCGAATAGGCACAGATACGCAGTATTTT. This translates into CASSPQRIGTDTQYF.

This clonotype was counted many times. CDR3 DNA: TGTGCCATCAGTGATTTTGCCGGGGAGCTGTTTTTT. Its protein is CAISDFAGELFF. The V call is TRBV10-3, the J call TRBJ2-2; no reliable D call. Looked up from germline, CDR1 is ENHRY and CDR2 is SYGVKD. CDR3 length: 12 amino acids. Trimming cost V 3 bases and J 6 bases, with 5 bases left between them.

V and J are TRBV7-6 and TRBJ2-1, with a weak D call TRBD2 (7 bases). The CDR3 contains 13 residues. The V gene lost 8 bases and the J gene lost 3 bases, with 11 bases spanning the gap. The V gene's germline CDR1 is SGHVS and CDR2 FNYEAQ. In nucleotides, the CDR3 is TGTGCCAGCTCGGGGGGCCTCTACAATGAGCAGTTCTTC. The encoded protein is CASSGGLYNEQFF.

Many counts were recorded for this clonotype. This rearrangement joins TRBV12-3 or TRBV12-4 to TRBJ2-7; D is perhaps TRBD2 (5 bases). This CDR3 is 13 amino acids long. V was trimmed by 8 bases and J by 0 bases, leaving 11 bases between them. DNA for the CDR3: TGTGCCAGCGCCTCGAGGGACTCCTACGAGCAGTACTTC. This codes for CASASRDSYEQYF.

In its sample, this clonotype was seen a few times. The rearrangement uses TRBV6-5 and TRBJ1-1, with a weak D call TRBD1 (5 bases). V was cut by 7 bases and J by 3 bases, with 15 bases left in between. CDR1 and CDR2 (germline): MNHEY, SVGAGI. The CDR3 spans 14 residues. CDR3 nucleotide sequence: TGTGCCAGCACCATAAGCCGGGGGTACACTGAAGCTTTCTTT. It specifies CASTISRGYTEAFF.

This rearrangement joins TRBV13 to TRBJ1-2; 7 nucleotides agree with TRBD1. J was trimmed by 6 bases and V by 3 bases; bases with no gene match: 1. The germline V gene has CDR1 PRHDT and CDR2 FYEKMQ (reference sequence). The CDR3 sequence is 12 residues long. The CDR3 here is CASSLTGNGYTF. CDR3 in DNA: TGTGCCAGCAGCTTGACAGGGAATGGCTACACCTTC.

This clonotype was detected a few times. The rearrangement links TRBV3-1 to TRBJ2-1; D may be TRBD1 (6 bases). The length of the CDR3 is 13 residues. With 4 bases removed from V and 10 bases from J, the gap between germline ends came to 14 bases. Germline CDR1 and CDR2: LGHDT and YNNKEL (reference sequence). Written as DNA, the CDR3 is TGTGCCAGCAGCCCCGGGACACCTTGGGAGCAGTTCTTC. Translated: CASSPGTPWEQFF.

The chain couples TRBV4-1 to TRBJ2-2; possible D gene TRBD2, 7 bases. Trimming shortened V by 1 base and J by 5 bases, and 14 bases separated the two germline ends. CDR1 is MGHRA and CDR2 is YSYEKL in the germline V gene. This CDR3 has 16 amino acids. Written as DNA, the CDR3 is TGCGCCAGCAGCCAAGGATGGGGGGGCCGGACCGGGGAGCTGTTTTTT. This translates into CASSQGWGGRTGELFF.

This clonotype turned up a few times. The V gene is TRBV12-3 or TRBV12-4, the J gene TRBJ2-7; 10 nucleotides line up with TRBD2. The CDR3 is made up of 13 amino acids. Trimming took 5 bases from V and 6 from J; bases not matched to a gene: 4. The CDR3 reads CASSERGGLEQYV. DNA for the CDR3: TGTGCCAGCAGTGAGCGGGGGGGCCTCGAGCAGTACGTC.

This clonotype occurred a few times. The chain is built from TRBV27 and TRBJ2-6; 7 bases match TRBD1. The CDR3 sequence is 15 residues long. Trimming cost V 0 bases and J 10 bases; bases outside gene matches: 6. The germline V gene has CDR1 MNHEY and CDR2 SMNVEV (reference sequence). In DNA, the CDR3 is TGTGCCAGCAGTTTATCCCCACAGGGGCATAACGTCCTGACTTTC. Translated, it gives CASSLSPQGHNVLTF.

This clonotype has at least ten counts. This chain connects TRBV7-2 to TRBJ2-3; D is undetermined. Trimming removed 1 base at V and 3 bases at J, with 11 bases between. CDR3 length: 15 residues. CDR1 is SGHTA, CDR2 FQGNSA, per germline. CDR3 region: CASSLGVRVTDTQYF. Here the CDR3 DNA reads TGTGCCAGCAGCTTAGGGGTCCGGGTGACAGATACGCAGTATTTT.

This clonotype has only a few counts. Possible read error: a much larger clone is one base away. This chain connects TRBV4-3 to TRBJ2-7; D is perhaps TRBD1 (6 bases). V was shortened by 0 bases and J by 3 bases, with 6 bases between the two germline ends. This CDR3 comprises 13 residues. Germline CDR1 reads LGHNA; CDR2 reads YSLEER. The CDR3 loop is CASSQDRGYEQYV. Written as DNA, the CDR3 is TGCGCCAGCAGCCAAGACAGGGGCTACGAGCAGTACGTC.

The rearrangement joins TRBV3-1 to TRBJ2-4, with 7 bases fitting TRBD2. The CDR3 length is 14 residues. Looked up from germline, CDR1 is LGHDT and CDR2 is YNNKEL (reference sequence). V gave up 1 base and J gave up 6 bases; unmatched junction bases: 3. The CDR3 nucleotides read TGTGCCAGCAGCCAAGCGGGGGGTAGAAACATTCAGTACTTC. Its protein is CASSQAGGRNIQYF.

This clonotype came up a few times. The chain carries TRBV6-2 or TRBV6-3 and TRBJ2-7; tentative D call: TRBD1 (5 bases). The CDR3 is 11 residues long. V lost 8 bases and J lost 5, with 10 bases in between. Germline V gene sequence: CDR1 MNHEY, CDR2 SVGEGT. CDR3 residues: CASDSSHEQYF. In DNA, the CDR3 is TGTGCCAGCGACAGTTCCCACGAGCAGTACTTC.

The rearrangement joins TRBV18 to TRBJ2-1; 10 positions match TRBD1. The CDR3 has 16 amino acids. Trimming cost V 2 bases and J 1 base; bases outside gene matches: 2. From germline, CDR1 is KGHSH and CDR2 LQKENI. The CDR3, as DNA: TGTGCCAGCTCACCAGGACAGGGGGTATCCTACAATGAGCAGTTCTTC. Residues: CASSPGQGVSYNEQFF.

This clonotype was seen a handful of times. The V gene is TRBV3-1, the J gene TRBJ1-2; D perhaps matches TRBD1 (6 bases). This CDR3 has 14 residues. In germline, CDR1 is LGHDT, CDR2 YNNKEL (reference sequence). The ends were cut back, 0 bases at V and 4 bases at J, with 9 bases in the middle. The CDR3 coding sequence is TGTGCCAGCAGCCAAGAAGGGGGGTTCTATGGCTACACCTTC. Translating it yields CASSQEGGFYGYTF.

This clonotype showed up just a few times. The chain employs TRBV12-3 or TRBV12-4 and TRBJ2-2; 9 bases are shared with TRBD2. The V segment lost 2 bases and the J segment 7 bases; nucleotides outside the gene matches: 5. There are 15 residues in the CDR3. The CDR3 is CASSLRGGAGGELFF. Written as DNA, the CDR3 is TGTGCCAGCAGTTTACGCGGGGGGGCCGGCGGGGAGCTGTTTTTT.

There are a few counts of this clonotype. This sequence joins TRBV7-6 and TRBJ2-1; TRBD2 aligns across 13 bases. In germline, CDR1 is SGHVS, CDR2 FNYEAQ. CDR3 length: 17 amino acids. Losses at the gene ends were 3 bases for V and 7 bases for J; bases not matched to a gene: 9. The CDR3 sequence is CASSFPRGLAGFNEQFF. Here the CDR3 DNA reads TGTGCCAGCAGCTTTCCGCGGGGACTAGCGGGGTTTAATGAGCAGTTCTTC.

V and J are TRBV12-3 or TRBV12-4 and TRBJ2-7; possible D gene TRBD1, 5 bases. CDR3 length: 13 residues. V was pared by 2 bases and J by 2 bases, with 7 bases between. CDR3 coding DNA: TGTGCCAGCAGTTTATCGGACACCTACGAGCAGTACTTC. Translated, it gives CASSLSDTYEQYF.

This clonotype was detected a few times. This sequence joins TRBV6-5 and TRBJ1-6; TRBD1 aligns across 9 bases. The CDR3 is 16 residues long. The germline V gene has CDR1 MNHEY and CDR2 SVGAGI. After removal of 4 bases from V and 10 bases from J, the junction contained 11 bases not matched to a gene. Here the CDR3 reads CASSSLPGQGASPLHF. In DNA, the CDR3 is TGTGCCAGCAGTTCTCTACCGGGACAGGGAGCCTCACCCCTCCACTTT.